This passage covers 30 T cell receptor beta chains from one sample sequenced in a study of CD8+CD57+ T cells in acquired aplastic anemia. Patients sequenced had flow cytometry evidence of CD8+CD57+ cell expansion. The study profiled TCR beta VDJ and CDR3 using genomic DNA as template. In TCRdb, the reads were re-called with MiXCR into one record per CDR3 protein. The sample yields 450,000 to 600,000 distinct CDR3 sequences, less than 35% seen once. Material for sequencing was sorted CD4+, CD8+, or CD8+CD57+ T cells (not recorded which) from PBMCs. The receptors originated from a human donor with aplastic anemia.

This clonotype has at least ten counts. The genes are TRBV9 and TRBJ1-2; D gene ambiguous. This CDR3 spans 16 amino acids. Deletions cut 0 bases from V and 2 bases from J, with 14 bases between. Germline CDR1 reads SGDLS; CDR2 reads YYNGEE. The CDR3 sequence is CASSVVADSPNYGYTF. The CDR3, as DNA: TGTGCCAGCAGCGTAGTTGCGGACTCCCCCAACTATGGCTACACCTTC.

The genes are TRBV20-1 and TRBJ2-6; D might be TRBD1 (6 bases). The CDR3 extends over 16 amino acids. Trimming left V 6 bases short and J 3 bases short, with 18 bases between. The germline V gene encodes CDR1 DFQATT and CDR2 SNEGSKA (reference sequence). CDR3 protein: CSALSIQGYGANVLTF. The CDR3 DNA is TGCAGTGCCCTTTCTATACAGGGCTATGGGGCCAACGTCCTGACTTTC.

This clonotype showed up just a few times. An end of the junction does not agree with germline; a read error may underlie this. The genes are TRBV20-1 and TRBJ2-6; D remains unclear. Germline V lookup: CDR1 DFQATT, CDR2 SNEGSKA (reference sequence). This CDR3 contains 15 residues. The CDR3: CGAREITAGANVLTF. CDR3 nucleotides: TGCGGTGCTAGAGAAATAACAGCCGGGGCCAACGTCCTGACTTTC.

This clonotype was seen ten or more times. The rearrangement uses TRBV7-2 and TRBJ1-5; perhaps TRBD1 as D (5 bases). From germline, CDR1 is SGHTA and CDR2 FQGNSA. This CDR3 is 15 amino acids long. V was clipped by 2 bases and J by 0 bases, with 8 bases between them. The CDR3 coding sequence is TGTGCCAGCAGCTTACGGGGGAATAGCAATCAGCCCCAGCATTTT. This encodes CASSLRGNSNQPQHF.

This clonotype has at least ten counts. The chain has TRBV29-1 and TRBJ1-1; D remains unclear. Germline V gene data show CDR1 as SQVTM and CDR2 as ANQGSEA. V was shortened by 8 bases and J by 1 base, with 11 bases between the two germline ends. The CDR3 extends over 12 amino acids. CDR3 sequence reads: CSSSGKNTEAFF. In DNA, the CDR3 is TGCAGCTCCTCGGGGAAGAACACTGAAGCTTTCTTT.

This clonotype was counted between two and nine times. This chain joins TRBV6-5 and TRBJ1-2; no clear D. The V end was cut by 0 bases, the J end by 2 bases, with 10 bases between. The germline V gene has CDR1 MNHEY and CDR2 SVGAGI. This CDR3 has 15 residues. The CDR3 sequence is CASSYSLDTNYGYTF. The DNA of the CDR3 is TGTGCCAGCAGTTACTCCTTAGACACGAACTATGGCTACACCTTC.

CDR3 sequence reads: CAWSTHANQPQHF. The CDR3 DNA reads TGTGCCTGGAGCACACACGCCAATCAGCCCCAGCATTTT. The chain employs TRBV30 and TRBJ1-5; D uncertain. CDR1 and CDR2 (germline): GTSNPN, SVGIG (reference sequence). The CDR3 runs to 13 residues. The V and J ends lost 3 bases and 3 bases respectively, with 9 bases between them.

This clonotype came up many times. The V call is TRBV29-1, the J call TRBJ2-5; D is perhaps TRBD2 (6 bases). The CDR3 has 16 amino acids. V gave up 0 bases and J gave up 2 bases, with 16 bases separating them. Germline CDR1 reads SQVTM; CDR2 reads ANQGSEA. CDR3 amino acids: CSVEEEPGLRQETQYF. The CDR3, as DNA: TGCAGCGTTGAAGAGGAGCCGGGACTGAGACAAGAGACCCAGTACTTC. Looking up the rest from reference TRBV29-1 and TRBJ2-5 gives the full variable domain: SAVISQKPSRDICQRGTSLTIQCQVDSQVTMMFWYRQQPGQSLTLIATANQGSEATYESGFVIDKFPISRPNLTFSTLTVSNMSPEDSSIYLCSVEEEPGLRQETQYFGPGTRLLVL.

There are many counts of this clonotype. The chain employs TRBV6-5 and TRBJ2-7; 11 bases map to TRBD2. Germline V gene lookup returns CDR1 MNHEY and CDR2 SVGAGI. The CDR3 contains 14 residues. The V and J ends lost 6 bases and 3 bases, in that order; junction bases with no gene match: 4. The DNA for the CDR3 is TGTGCCAGCAGCTCTACTAGCGGGAGCTACGAGCAGTACTTC. This gives the protein CASSSTSGSYEQYF.

With regard to this clonotype: The CDR3 ends on some other residue instead of the conserved phenylalanine or tryptophan, so this is likely a read error. The limits of the CDR3 on the DNA are not certain, so only TCRdb's listed CDR3 is given. The rearrangement links TRBV7-3 to TRBJ1-5. Termini included, the CDR3 measures 8 amino acids. CDR1 and CDR2 (germline): SGHTA, FQGTGA. The CDR3 reads CASSSLAS.

The V gene is TRBV9, the J gene TRBJ2-1; TRBD2 agrees at 7 bases. This CDR3 has 16 amino acids. Germline CDR1 is SGDLS and CDR2 is YYNGEE. J lost 0 bases, V lost 0 bases, and 3 bases had no gene match. CDR3 amino acids: CASSVVLAPSYNEQFF. CDR3 bases: TGTGCCAGCAGCGTAGTACTAGCGCCCTCCTACAATGAGCAGTTCTTC.

This clonotype was seen at least ten times. The chain combines TRBV20-1 with TRBJ2-7, with 8 bases lining up with TRBD1. Germline-derived CDR1 and CDR2 are DFQATT and SNEGSKA (reference sequence). The ends lost 4 bases at V and 4 bases at J; junction bases unmatched: 15. The CDR3 length is 16 residues. The CDR3 reads CSATGRVPGGWYEQYF. The CDR3 DNA reads TGCAGTGCTACTGGCAGGGTACCAGGGGGCTGGTACGAGCAGTACTTC.

The rearrangement links TRBV29-1 to TRBJ1-2, with 7 bases matching TRBD1. Germline CDR1 and CDR2: SQVTM and ANQGSEA. The CDR3 consists of 13 residues. V lost 4 bases to trimming and J lost 3 bases; unmatched junction nucleotides: 5. The CDR3 protein is CSVGGGTDYGYTF. CDR3 bases: TGCAGCGTTGGGGGGGGGACAGACTATGGCTACACCTTC.

In this sample, this clonotype turned up a few times. The rearrangement joins TRBV11-2 to TRBJ2-7; D perhaps matches TRBD2 (6 bases). The V end was cut by 4 bases, the J end by 3 bases, with 13 bases between. Per the germline V gene, CDR1 is SGHAT and CDR2 is FQNNGV. CDR3 length equals 14 residues. DNA of the CDR3: TGTGCCAGCAGCTCCAGGCGGGATCACTACGAGCAGTACTTC. Amino acids: CASSSRRDHYEQYF.

The gene calls are TRBV19 and TRBJ2-2; TRBD2 matches at 7 bases. V lost 4 bases, J lost 9 bases, and 26 bases stayed unmatched. This CDR3 has 20 residues. Germline V gene lookup returns CDR1 LNHDA and CDR2 SQIVND (reference sequence). The CDR3, as DNA: TGTGCCAGTAGTACAACTAGCGACTATACGGGACGAGCCGTTCACCGGGAGCTGTTTTTT. Its protein is CASSTTSDYTGRAVHRELFF. The full variable domain, with the rest looked up from reference TRBV19 and TRBJ2-2, is DGGITQSPKYLFRKEGQNVTLSCEQNLNHDAMYWYRQDPGQGLRLIYYSQIVNDFQKGDIAEGYSVSREKKESFPLTVTSAQKNPTAFYLCASSTTSDYTGRAVHRELFFGEGSRLTVL.

The chain links TRBV6-1 to TRBJ2-7; either TRBD1 or TRBD2 may supply D (5 bases each). This CDR3 region has 13 residues. V lost 8 bases, J lost 4 bases, and 15 bases lay in between. The germline gives CDR1 MNHNS, CDR2 SASEGT. The CDR3 spells CASALTGRYEQYF. The CDR3 DNA sequence: TGTGCCAGCGCCCTCACGGGGCGGTACGAGCAGTACTTC.

This clonotype was detected ten times or more. The chain couples TRBV9 to TRBJ1-2; D gene unclear. Germline CDR1 and CDR2: SGDLS and YYNGEE. This CDR3 contains 17 residues. V was pared by 0 bases and J by 1 base, with 16 bases between. In nucleotides, the CDR3 is TGTGCCAGCAGCGTAGGTCACGAGGCAGCTAATAACTATGGCTACACCTTC. Protein: CASSVGHEAANNYGYTF.

This clonotype was observed at least ten times. The chain combines TRBV19 with TRBJ2-6; 7 bases are a match to TRBD1. Trimming cost V 4 bases and J 0 bases; bases outside gene matches: 0. The CDR3 consists of 15 residues. Germline CDR1 and CDR2: LNHDA and SQIVND (reference sequence). The CDR3 sequence is CASSNRGSGANVLTF. In nucleotides, the CDR3 is TGTGCCAGTAGTAACAGGGGCTCTGGGGCCAACGTCCTGACTTTC. The entire variable domain, with the rest obtained from reference TRBV19 and TRBJ2-6, is as follows: DGGITQSPKYLFRKEGQNVTLSCEQNLNHDAMYWYRQDPGQGLRLIYYSQIVNDFQKGDIAEGYSVSREKKESFPLTVTSAQKNPTAFYLCASSNRGSGANVLTFGAGSRLTVL.

As to this clonotype: An end of the junction does not agree with germline; a read error may underlie this. The chain links TRBV7-2 to TRBJ1-1; D call uncertain. Germline CDR1 reads SGHTA; CDR2 reads FQGNSA. This CDR3 region has 13 residues. This CDR3 is CASSPTDNTEAFF. CDR3 nucleotide sequence: TGTGCCAGCAGTCCAACAGACAACACTGAAGCCTTCTTT.

This clonotype has more than one count but fewer than ten. Being one base from a much bigger clone, this may be a read error. The CDR3 spells CSAVAGTKGEQYF. DNA for the CDR3: TGCAGTGCTGTCGCCGGGACAAAGGGAGAGCAGTACTTC. This sequence joins TRBV20-1 and TRBJ2-7; TRBD1 is a possible D gene (6 bases). The V gene's germline CDR1 is DFQATT and CDR2 SNEGSKA (reference sequence). V lost 5 bases and J 7 bases, leaving 18 bases between the germline ends. CDR3 length: 13 residues.

This clonotype was detected a few times. At one of its ends the junction is not consistent with the germline gene, which may arise from a read error. V usage is TRBV7-6 and J usage is TRBJ2-7; D may be TRBD2 (5 bases). Germline assignment: CDR1 SGHVS and CDR2 FNYEAQ. CDR3 length: 16 residues. CDR3 DNA: TGTGCCAGCGGCTTAGTAGTCCCTCCGGGGACCTACGAGCAGTACTTC. Protein: CASGLVVPPGTYEQYF.

The chain has TRBV7-8 and TRBJ2-7, with 8 positions matching TRBD2. The V gene end was trimmed by 5 bases and the J gene end by 2 bases; junction bases not matched to a gene: 5. Germline V gene data show CDR1 as SGHVS and CDR2 as FQNEAQ. This CDR3 region has 14 residues. The CDR3 loop reads CASSQGLGAYEQYV. Written as DNA, the CDR3 is TGTGCCAGCAGCCAGGGACTAGGGGCCTACGAGCAGTACGTC.

The chain joins TRBV11-2 to TRBJ2-2, with TRBD1 matching 9 bases. Per germline, CDR1 SGHAT and CDR2 FQNNGV. V shed 2 bases and J 2 bases; nucleotides not matched to a gene: 6. The CDR3 consists of 17 residues. The CDR3 loop is CASSLFGTGSNTGELFF. The CDR3, as DNA: TGTGCCAGCAGCTTATTCGGGACAGGGAGCAACACCGGGGAGCTGTTTTTT. The complete variable domain, with remaining parts taken from reference TRBV11-2 and TRBJ2-2, reads EAGVAQSPRYKIIEKRQSVAFWCNPISGHATLYWYQQILGQGPKLLIQFQNNGVVDDSQLPKDRFSAERLKGVDSTLKIQPAKLEDSAVYLCASSLFGTGSNTGELFFGEGSRLTVL.

This clonotype was observed many times. The rearrangement joins TRBV9 to TRBJ2-5; D perhaps matches TRBD1 (5 bases). V was clipped by 3 bases and J by 4 bases, with 10 bases between them. Germline V CDR1 and CDR2: SGDLS, YYNGEE. CDR3 length: 13 residues. The CDR3 nucleotides read TGTGCCAGCAGCGATGGACACGGAGAGACCCAGTACTTC. Translation gives CASSDGHGETQYF.

This clonotype was recorded many times. This chain connects TRBV6-1 to TRBJ1-6, with D unclear. CDR1 is MNHNS, CDR2 SASEGT, per germline. CDR3 length equals 13 residues. The V gene lost 9 bases and the J gene lost 8 bases, with 14 bases spanning the gap. The CDR3, as DNA: TGTGCCAGTGGGTCCGGGATCGATTCACCCCTCCACTTT. This translates into CASGSGIDSPLHF.

V gene TRBV2 combines with J gene TRBJ1-1; 8 nucleotides align to TRBD1. CDR3 size: 13 residues. J was trimmed by 6 bases and V by 7 bases; bases with no gene match: 7. Germline CDR1 is SNHLY and CDR2 is FYNNEI. In DNA form, the CDR3 reads TGTGCCAGCAATGGACAGGGTGTGGCTGAAGCTTTCTTT. This translates into CASNGQGVAEAFF.

Regarding this clonotype: Its ends do not fully match the called genes, so a read error is possible. The chain joins TRBV5-8 to TRBJ1-2, with D uncertain. The CDR3 extends over 13 amino acids. CDR1 and CDR2 (germline): SGHTS, YDEGEE. This chain's CDR3 is CASSQDTLYGHTF. CDR3 DNA: TGTGCCAGCAGCCAAGATACGCTCTATGGCCACACCTTC.

This clonotype was found many times. The chain links TRBV29-1 to TRBJ1-2; D unclear. V lost 0 bases, J lost 3 bases, and 11 bases lay in between. The CDR3 extends over 14 amino acids. CDR1 is SQVTM, CDR2 ANQGSEA, per germline. CDR3 nucleotide sequence: TGCAGCGTTGAAGAAGTAATTACAGACTATGGCTACACCTTC. As protein: CSVEEVITDYGYTF.

This rearrangement joins TRBV20-1 to TRBJ1-2, with D tentatively TRBD1 (5 bases). The V gene's germline CDR1 is DFQATT and CDR2 SNEGSKA (reference sequence). The CDR3 sequence is 13 residues long. The V gene lost 3 bases and the J gene lost 4 bases, with 12 bases spanning the gap. The CDR3 spells CSARGGSGYGYTF. CDR3 DNA sequence: TGCAGTGCTAGGGGGGGGAGCGGCTATGGCTACACCTTC.

Details on this clonotype: A much larger clone differs from this one at a single base, so this may be a read error. This CDR3 reads CSAPSSGNSYERYF. DNA for the CDR3: TGCAGTGCTCCCTCCAGCGGAAACTCCTACGAGCGGTACTTC. V is TRBV20-1 and J is TRBJ2-7; maybe TRBD2 (5 bases). Germline loops: CDR1 DFQATT, CDR2 SNEGSKA (reference sequence). This CDR3 has 14 residues.